This is a list of T cell receptor beta chains from one sample in a study of control samples from healthy donors and cancer patients. Libraries were prepared by immunoSEQ multiplex PCR; TCRdb keeps only in-frame clonotypes and omits some of them. The profile shows roughly 150,000 clones, about 93% of them singletons. Sequences were obtained from blood. The receptors come from a woman aged 25 to 39 in good health. CDR3s include the opening cysteine and the closing phenylalanine or tryptophan. A D gene is named only where the DNA matches it firmly. A clone size is listed for some rows: how often the clone was seen (once, few, many), or a class if it is expanded.

CDR3nt,CDR3aa,v_gene,j_gene,abundance,d_gene
TGTGCCAGCAGCGGGGGGACAATTGACACCGGGGAGCTGTTTTTT,CASSGGTIDTGELFF,TRBV9,TRBJ2-2,-,-
TGTGCCAGCAGGATGGACGGAATGCAGTACTTC,CASRMDGMQYF,TRBV6-5,TRBJ2-7,-,-
TGTGCCAGCAGTTACTCGGACGTTCCCCTAGACACAGATACGCAGTATTTT,CASSYSDVPLDTDTQYF,TRBV6-2/TRBV6-3,TRBJ2-3,-,-
TGTGCCAGCAGTGCCACCGGGACAGGGGAAAACACCATATATTTT,CASSATGTGENTIYF,TRBV28,TRBJ1-3,-,TRBD1
TGTGCCAGCAGATATTTGGACAGGAGTCGGTCAGCCGGGGAGCTGTTTTTT,CASRYLDRSRSAGELFF,TRBV28,TRBJ2-2,-,TRBD1
TGTGCCAGCAGCCACACGAGGAACGCTGGCTACACCTTC,CASSHTRNAGYTF,TRBV3-1/TRBV3-2,TRBJ1-2,once,-
TGTGCCAGCAGCGTAGGGGTCCCCTCCTACAATGAGCAGTTCTTC,CASSVGVPSYNEQFF,TRBV9,TRBJ2-1,once,-
TGTGCCAGCAGTTGGGGGGCTGGAAACACCATATATTTT,CASSWGAGNTIYF,TRBV28,TRBJ1-3,-,-
TGTGCCAGCAGTTGGGACAGGGGTAGAAGCTACACCTTC,CASSWDRGRSYTF,TRBV6-5,TRBJ1-2,-,TRBD1
TGTGCCAGCACCCCCTGGGGGACAGGGGGCTGGGGCATTCAGTACTTC,CASTPWGTGGWGIQYF,TRBV27,TRBJ2-4,-,TRBD1
TGTGCCTGGAGTGTAGGACAGGGGGCCCGTCTCGTGGAGCAGTACTTC,CAWSVGQGARLVEQYF,TRBV30,TRBJ2-7,-,TRBD1
TGTGCCAGTAGTATAACACCGTGGGATCAGCCCCAGCATTTT,CASSITPWDQPQHF,TRBV19,TRBJ1-5,-,-
TGTGCCAGCAGTGAATCCGGGACTAGCAAAAGCACAGATACGCAGTATTTT,CASSESGTSKSTDTQYF,TRBV2,TRBJ2-3,-,TRBD2
TGTGCCAGCAGTTCCCAACGGGCCCGAGCCGTGAACACTGAAGCTTTCTTT,CASSSQRARAVNTEAFF,TRBV28,TRBJ1-1,-,-
TGTGCCAGCAGCCGGAGCTCCTACGAGCAGTACTTC,CASSRSSYEQYF,TRBV7-2,TRBJ2-7,-,-
TGTGCCAGCAGCCCTGTCGTGGGATCAAACACCATATATTTT,CASSPVVGSNTIYF,TRBV7-9,TRBJ1-3,-,-
TGTGCCAGCAGGACACAGGAGAATCAGCCCCAGCATTTT,CASRTQENQPQHF,TRBV27,TRBJ1-5,-,-
TGTGCCACCAGTGATTTGGCGGCGGAGGGTAAAGAGACCCAGTACTTC,CATSDLAAEGKETQYF,TRBV24-1,TRBJ2-5,-,-
TGCGCCAGCAGCTTTGGGCAGCAAAGCACGTCTAATTCACCCCTCCACTTT,CASSFGQQSTSNSPLHF,TRBV5-1,TRBJ1-6,-,-
TGTGCCAGCAGCTCAACCTCCAGGACTAGCGTTGTAGATACGCAGTATTTT,CASSSTSRTSVVDTQYF,TRBV7-9,TRBJ2-3,-,TRBD2
TGCGCCAGCAGCCGAAATATGAACACTGAAGCTTTCTTT,CASSRNMNTEAFF,TRBV10-1,TRBJ1-1,-,-
TGTGCCAGCAGTTTCCCCGGACTAGCGGAGTCAGATACGCAGTATTTT,CASSFPGLAESDTQYF,TRBV28,TRBJ2-3,-,TRBD2
TGTGCCAGCAGCTTAGCTCCAGGGATAGGAAACACCATATATTTT,CASSLAPGIGNTIYF,TRBV11-2,TRBJ1-3,-,-
TGTGCCAGCAGCCCCCAGGGGCGGGAGTTGCCCGAGCAGTACTTC,CASSPQGRELPEQYF,TRBV7-9,TRBJ2-7,few,-
TGTGCCAGCAGAACCAACCTCCGGGACACCAGCTACAATGAGCAGTTCTTC,CASRTNLRDTSYNEQFF,TRBV7-9,TRBJ2-1,-,-
TGTGCCAGCTCACCCCCACACCCCTACCGGGGGTACACCGGGGAGCTGTTTTTT,CASSPPHPYRGYTGELFF,TRBV18,TRBJ2-2,-,-
TGTGCCAGCAGGGGGGGCCAAGAGACCCAGTACTTC,CASRGGQETQYF,TRBV7-6,TRBJ2-5,-,-
TGTGCCAGCAGCTTAGGGCCGACAGACCGAGAGACCCAGTACTTC,CASSLGPTDRETQYF,TRBV7-9,TRBJ2-5,few,-
TGCGCCAGCAGCTTAGCAGATACGCAGTATTTT,CASSLADTQYF,TRBV5-1,TRBJ2-3,-,-
TGTGCCAGCAGTTATCAAGGGGGAAGGGATACGCAGTATTTT,CASSYQGGRDTQYF,TRBV6-2/TRBV6-3,TRBJ2-3,-,-
TGTGCCAGCAGCTCGACGGGACGGAATTATGGCTACACCTTC,CASSSTGRNYGYTF,TRBV5-8,TRBJ1-2,-,-
TGTGCCAGCAGCCCCGACAGGGGGCGGCGGTACTTC,CASSPDRGRRYF,TRBV7-9,TRBJ2-7,few,TRBD1